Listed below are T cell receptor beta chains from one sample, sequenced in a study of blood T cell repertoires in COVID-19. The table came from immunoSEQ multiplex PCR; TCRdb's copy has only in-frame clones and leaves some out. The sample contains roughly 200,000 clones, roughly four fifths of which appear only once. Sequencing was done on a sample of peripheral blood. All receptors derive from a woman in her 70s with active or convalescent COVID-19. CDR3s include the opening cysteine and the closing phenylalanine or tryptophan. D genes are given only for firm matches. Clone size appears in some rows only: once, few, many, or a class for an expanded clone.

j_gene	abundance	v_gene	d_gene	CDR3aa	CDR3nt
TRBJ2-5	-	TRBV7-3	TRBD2	CASSLAGGPRETQYF	TGTGCCAGCAGCTTAGCGGGAGGGCCGAGGGAGACCCAGTACTTC
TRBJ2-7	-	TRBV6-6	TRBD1	CATGGPGTGSHEQYF	TGTGCCACCGGAGGACCCGGGACAGGGTCCCACGAGCAGTACTTC
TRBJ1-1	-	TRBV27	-	CASSLSRGGVEAFF	TGTGCCAGCAGTTTATCGCGGGGGGGTGTCGAAGCTTTCTTT
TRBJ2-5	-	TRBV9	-	CASSVQGTQTQYF	TGTGCCAGCAGCGTCCAGGGAACGCAGACCCAGTACTTC
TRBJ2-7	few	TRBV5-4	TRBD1	CASSGGTGGRYYEQYF	TGTGCCAGCAGCGGTGGGACAGGGGGCAGGTATTACGAGCAGTACTTC
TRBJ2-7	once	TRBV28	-	CASSFLSAYEQYF	TGTGCCAGCAGTTTTCTGAGCGCCTACGAGCAGTACTTC
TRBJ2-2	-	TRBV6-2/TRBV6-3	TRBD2	CASSIAGAGTGELFF	TGTGCCAGCAGCATAGCGGGAGCCGGCACCGGGGAGCTGTTTTTT
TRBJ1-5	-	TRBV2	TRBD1	CASRDGQAWGNQPQHF	TGTGCCAGCAGGGACGGACAGGCCTGGGGCAATCAGCCCCAGCATTTT
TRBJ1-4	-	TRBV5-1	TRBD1	CASTGTGSEKLFF	TGCGCCAGCACCGGGACAGGGAGTGAAAAACTGTTTTTT
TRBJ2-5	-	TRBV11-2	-	CASSLLETQYF	TGTGCCAGCAGCTTACTAGAGACCCAGTACTTC
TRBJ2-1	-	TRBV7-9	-	CASSARQVQTNEQFF	TGTGCCAGCAGCGCACGACAGGTACAGACCAATGAGCAGTTCTTC
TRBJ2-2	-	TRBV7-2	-	CASSLTNWNTGELFF	TGTGCCAGCAGCTTAACGAACTGGAACACCGGGGAGCTGTTTTTT
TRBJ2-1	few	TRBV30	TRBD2	CAWSYGSGRNNEQFF	TGTGCCTGGAGTTATGGTAGCGGGAGAAACAATGAGCAGTTCTTC
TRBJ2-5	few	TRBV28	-	CASRDPGRGQETQYF	TGTGCCAGCAGGGACCCCGGTAGGGGTCAAGAGACCCAGTACTTC
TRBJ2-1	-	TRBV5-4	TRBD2	CASSPAGERGEQFF	TGTGCCAGCAGCCCAGCGGGGGAGCGTGGTGAGCAGTTCTTC
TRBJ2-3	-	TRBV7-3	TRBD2	CASSLAGTMETQYF	TGTGCCAGCAGCTTAGCCGGGACTATGGAAACGCAGTATTTT
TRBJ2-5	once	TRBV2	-	CASSAIRSQETQYF	TGTGCCAGCAGTGCAATCAGATCCCAAGAGACCCAGTACTTC
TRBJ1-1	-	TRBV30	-	CAWSEGWGGTEAFF	TGTGCCTGGAGCGAAGGGTGGGGAGGGACTGAAGCTTTCTTT
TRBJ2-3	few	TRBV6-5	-	CASPSPSTDTQYF	TGTGCCAGCCCTTCCCCCTCCACAGATACGCAGTATTTT
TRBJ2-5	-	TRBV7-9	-	CASSLGGLGTQYF	TGTGCCAGCAGCCTGGGGGGACTCGGGACCCAGTACTTC